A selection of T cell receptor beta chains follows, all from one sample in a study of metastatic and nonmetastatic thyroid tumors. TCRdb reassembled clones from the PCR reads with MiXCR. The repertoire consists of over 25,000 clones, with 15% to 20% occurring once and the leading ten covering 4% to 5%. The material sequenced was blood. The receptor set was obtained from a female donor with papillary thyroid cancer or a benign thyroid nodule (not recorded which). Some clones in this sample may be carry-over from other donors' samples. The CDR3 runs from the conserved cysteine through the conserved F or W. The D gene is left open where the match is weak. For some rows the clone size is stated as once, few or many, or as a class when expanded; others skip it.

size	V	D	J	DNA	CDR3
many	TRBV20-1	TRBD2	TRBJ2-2	TGCAGTGCTAGAGCGGGGGGGGACACCGGGGAGCTGTTTTTT	CSARAGGDTGELFF
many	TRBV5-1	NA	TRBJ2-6	TGCGCCAGCAGCTCGACAGGTAACTCTGGGGCCAACGTCCTGACTTTC	CASSSTGNSGANVLTF
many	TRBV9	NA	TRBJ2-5	TGTGCCAGCAGCGCCCCCCATATCGGAGAGACCCAGTACTTC	CASSAPHIGETQYF
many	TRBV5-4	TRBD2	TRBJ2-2	TGTGCCAGCAGCCCGGGACTAGCGGTATCTGGGGAGCTGTTTTTT	CASSPGLAVSGELFF
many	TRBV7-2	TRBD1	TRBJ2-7	TGTGCCAGCAGCCCACAATTCGGGACAGGGGACGAGCAGTACTTC	CASSPQFGTGDEQYF
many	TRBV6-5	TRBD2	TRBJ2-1	TGTGCCAGCAGTTTAAGACTAGCGGGGGGGCAAAATGAGCAGTTCTTC	CASSLRLAGGQNEQFF
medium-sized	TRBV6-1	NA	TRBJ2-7	TGTGCCAGCACCCTAGAGGGGGTCAGCTACGAGCAGTACTTC	CASTLEGVSYEQYF
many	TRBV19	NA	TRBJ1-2	TGTGCCAGCAGAACAGGGAGGACCGCTGGTGGCTACACCTTC	CASRTGRTAGGYTF
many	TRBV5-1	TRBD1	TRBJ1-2	TGCGCCAGCAGCTGGGGGACAGAGGATGGCTACACCTTC	CASSWGTEDGYTF
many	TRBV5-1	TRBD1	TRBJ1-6	TGCGCCAGCAGCCCTCGACAGGGAGGGTCACCCCTCCACTTT	CASSPRQGGSPLHF
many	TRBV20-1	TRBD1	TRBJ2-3	TGCAGTGCTCACAGGGGGCCCTGGACAGATACGCAGTATTTT	CSAHRGPWTDTQYF
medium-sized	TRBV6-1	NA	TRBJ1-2	TGTGCCAGCAGTGAAGTTGGGGGGAGCGGCTATGGCTACACCTTC	CASSEVGGSGYGYTF
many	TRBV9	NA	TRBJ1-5	TGTGCCAGCAGCGTAGGGGGGTTAAGGAATCAGCCCCAGCATTTT	CASSVGGLRNQPQHF
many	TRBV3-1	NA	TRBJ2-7	TGTGCCAGCAGCCAGACGGGTGCCCCGGCTTACGAGCAGTACTTC	CASSQTGAPAYEQYF
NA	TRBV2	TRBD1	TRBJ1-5	TGTGCCAGCAGTAAAGACAGGGTATATAGCAATCAGCCCAAGCATTTT	CASSKDRVYSNQPKHF
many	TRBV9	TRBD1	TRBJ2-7	TGTGCCAGCAGCGTGTTAGGGGGCCGGTACGAGCAGTACTTC	CASSVLGGRYEQYF
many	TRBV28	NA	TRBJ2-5	TGTGCCAGCAGTGTGGACAAAGGGGAGACCCAGTACTTC	CASSVDKGETQYF
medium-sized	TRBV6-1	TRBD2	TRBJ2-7	TGTGCCAGCAGTGAAGCGCCCGGGACTAGCGGTTACGAGCAGTACTTC	CASSEAPGTSGYEQYF
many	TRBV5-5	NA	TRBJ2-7	TGTGCCAGCAGCTTGGCCTCGACAGGTTTATCCTACGAGCAGTACTTC	CASSLASTGLSYEQYF
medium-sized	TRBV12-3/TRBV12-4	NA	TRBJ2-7	TGTGCCAGCAGTTCAGACGGCTACGAGCAGTACTTC	CASSSDGYEQYF
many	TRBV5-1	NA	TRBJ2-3	TGCGCCAGCAGCCCTTCGACTATCAGCACAGATACGCAGTATTTT	CASSPSTISTDTQYF
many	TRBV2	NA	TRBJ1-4	TGTGCCAGCACCCTCAATGAAAAACTGTTTTTT	CASTLNEKLFF
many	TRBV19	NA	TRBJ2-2	TGTGCCAGTACCTACGGGGCCGGGGAGCTGTTTTTT	CASTYGAGELFF
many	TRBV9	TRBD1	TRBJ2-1	TGTGCCAGCAGCGTAACGGGACAGGGGTACAATGAGCAGTTCTTC	CASSVTGQGYNEQFF
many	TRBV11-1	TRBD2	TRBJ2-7	TGTGCCAGCAGCCCAGCAGGTGGTAGCGGGAGAACCTACGAGCAGTACTTC	CASSPAGGSGRTYEQYF
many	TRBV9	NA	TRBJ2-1	TGTGCCAGCAGCGTAGAGCCGGCTATCTCCTACAATGAGCAGTTCTTC	CASSVEPAISYNEQFF
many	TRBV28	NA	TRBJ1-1	TGTGCCAGCAGAACTGACAGACACACTGAAGCTTTCTTT	CASRTDRHTEAFF
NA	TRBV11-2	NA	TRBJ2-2	TGTGCAAGCAGCTCTCAGGGGGGGAACACCGGGGAGCTGTTTTTT	CASSSQGGNTGELFF
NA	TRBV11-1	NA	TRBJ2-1	TGTGCCAGCAGCCCTCCAGGGCACTCGTACAATGAGCAGTTCTTC	CASSPPGHSYNEQFF
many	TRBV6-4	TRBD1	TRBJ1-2	TGTGCCAGCAGTGACTGGGACAGGGGTAACTATGGCTACACCTTC	CASSDWDRGNYGYTF
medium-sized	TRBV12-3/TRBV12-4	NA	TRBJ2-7	TGTGCCAGCAGTTCTATCTACGAGCAGTACTTC	CASSSIYEQYF
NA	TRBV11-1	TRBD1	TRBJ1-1	TGTGCCAGCAGTTTAGCTTACTACAGGGGATCCCCTGAAGCTTTCTTT	CASSLAYYRGSPEAFF
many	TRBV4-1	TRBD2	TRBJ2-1	TGCGCCAGCAGCCACTTATCCCCTACTAGCGGGAAATACAATGAGCAGTTCTTC	CASSHLSPTSGKYNEQFF
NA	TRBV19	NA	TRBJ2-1	TGTGCCAGTAGGAGGACTAAAGAGTACTACAATGAGCAGTTCTTC	CASRRTKEYYNEQFF
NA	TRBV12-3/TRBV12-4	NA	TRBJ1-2	TGTGCCAGCAGTTTAGGCAGGAATGTCTATGTCTACACTTTC	CASSLGRNVYVYTF
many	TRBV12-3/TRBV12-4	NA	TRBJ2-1	TGTGCCAGCAGTTTAGCGGGGTATTACAATGAGCAGTTCTTC	CASSLAGYYNEQFF
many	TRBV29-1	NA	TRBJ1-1	TGCAGCGTATACCCCGACAGAGCTCCGTCTGAAGCTTTCTTT	CSVYPDRAPSEAFF
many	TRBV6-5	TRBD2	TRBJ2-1	TGTGCCAGCAGTTACGATTCGAGCCTAGCGGGTCTCAACAATGAGCAGTTCTTC	CASSYDSSLAGLNNEQFF
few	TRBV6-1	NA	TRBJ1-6	TGTGCCAGCAGTGCTCTAGACATACGGAGGAATTCACCCCTCCACTTT	CASSALDIRRNSPLHF
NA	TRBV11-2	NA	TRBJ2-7	TGTGCCAGCAGCTTCTACCTTGTTAACAGACCCTACGAGCAGTACTTC	CASSFYLVNRPYEQYF
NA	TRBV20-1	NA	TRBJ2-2	TGCAGTGCTAGGGGGTACAGCTACACCGGGGAGCTGTTTTTT	CSARGYSYTGELFF
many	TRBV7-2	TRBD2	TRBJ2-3	TGTGCCAGCAGCTTAGCCTCAGCGGGGAGCACAGATACGCAGTATTTT	CASSLASAGSTDTQYF
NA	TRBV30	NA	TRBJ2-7	TGTGCCTGGAGCGCTTGCGCAGGGCGCTTGCACGAGCAGTACTTC	CAWSACAGRLHEQYF
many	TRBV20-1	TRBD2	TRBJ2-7	TGCAGTGCTAGAGATAGCGGGAGTGGCAGGACCGAGCAGTACTTC	CSARDSGSGRTEQYF